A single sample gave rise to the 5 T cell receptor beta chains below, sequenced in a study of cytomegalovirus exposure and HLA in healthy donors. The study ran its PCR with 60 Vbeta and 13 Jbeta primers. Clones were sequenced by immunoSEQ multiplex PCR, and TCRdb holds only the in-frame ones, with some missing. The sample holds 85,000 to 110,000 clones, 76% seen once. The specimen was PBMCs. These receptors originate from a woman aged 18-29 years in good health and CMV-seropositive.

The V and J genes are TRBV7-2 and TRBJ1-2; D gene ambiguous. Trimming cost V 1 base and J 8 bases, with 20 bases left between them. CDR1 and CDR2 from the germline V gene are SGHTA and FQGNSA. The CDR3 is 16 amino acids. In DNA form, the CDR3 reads TGTGCCAGCAGCTTAGAGAGTCGGAAAGCCCTGAGGGGCTACACCTTC. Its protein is CASSLESRKALRGYTF.

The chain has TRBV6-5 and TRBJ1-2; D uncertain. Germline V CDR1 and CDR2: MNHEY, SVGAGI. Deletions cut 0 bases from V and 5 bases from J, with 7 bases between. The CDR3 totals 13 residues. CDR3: CASSYSSDYGYTF. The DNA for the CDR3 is TGTGCCAGCAGTTACTCGAGCGATTATGGCTACACCTTC.

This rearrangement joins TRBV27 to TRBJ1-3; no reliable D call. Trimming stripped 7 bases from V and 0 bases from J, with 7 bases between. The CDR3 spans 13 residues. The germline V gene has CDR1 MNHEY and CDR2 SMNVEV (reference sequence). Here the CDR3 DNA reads TGTGCCAGCACCTCGCGCTCTGGAAACACCATATATTTT. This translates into CASTSRSGNTIYF.

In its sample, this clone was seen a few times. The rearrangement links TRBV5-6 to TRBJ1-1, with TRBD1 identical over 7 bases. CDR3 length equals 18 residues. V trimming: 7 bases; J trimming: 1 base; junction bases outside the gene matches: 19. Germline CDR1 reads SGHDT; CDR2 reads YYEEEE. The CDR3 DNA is TGTGCCAGCGTTCCGTGGGGACAGCGGATAATTTGGAACACTGAAGCTTTCTTT. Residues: CASVPWGQRIIWNTEAFF.

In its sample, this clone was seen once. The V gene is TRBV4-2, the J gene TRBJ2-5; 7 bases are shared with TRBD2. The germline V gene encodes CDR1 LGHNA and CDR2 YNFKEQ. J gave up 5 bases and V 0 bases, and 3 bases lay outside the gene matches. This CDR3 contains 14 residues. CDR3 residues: CASSQDLGRETQYF. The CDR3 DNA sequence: TGTGCCAGCAGCCAAGATCTCGGGAGGGAGACCCAGTACTTC.